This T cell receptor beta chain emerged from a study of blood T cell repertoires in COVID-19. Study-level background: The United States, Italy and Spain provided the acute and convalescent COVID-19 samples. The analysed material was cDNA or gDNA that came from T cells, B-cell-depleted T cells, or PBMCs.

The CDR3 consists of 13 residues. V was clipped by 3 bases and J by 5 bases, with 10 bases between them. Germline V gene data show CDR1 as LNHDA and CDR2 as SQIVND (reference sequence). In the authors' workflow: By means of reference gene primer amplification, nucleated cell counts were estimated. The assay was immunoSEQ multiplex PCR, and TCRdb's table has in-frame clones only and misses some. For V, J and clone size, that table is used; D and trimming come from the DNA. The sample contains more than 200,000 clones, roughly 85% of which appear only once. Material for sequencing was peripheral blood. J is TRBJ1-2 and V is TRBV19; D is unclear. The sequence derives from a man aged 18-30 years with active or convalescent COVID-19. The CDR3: CASSIVSGYGYTF. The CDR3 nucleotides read TGTGCCAGTAGTATCGTGTCAGGTTATGGCTACACCTTC.